Each of the 29 T cell receptor beta chains below was sequenced from the same sample in a study of T-cell memory formation after mild COVID-19 (dated by TCRdb to about 2021). The library came from 5' RACE. TCRdb lists the instrument as Illumina NovaSeq 6000. TCRdb itself trimmed the public reads at Q25 with fastp, ran MiXCR and retained productive beta chains. A single entry per CDR3 protein holds the most common genes and DNA from its merged rows. This sample gives 190,000 or so distinct CDR3 sequences in total; about a fifth of them show up just once. The top ten clones comprise 20% to 25% of the sample. Sequences were obtained from PBMCs or a T cell subset sorted from them (not recorded which). All receptors derive from an adult woman who had mild COVID-19 (a few samples of this study predate the infection). The sample titles of this study are shuffled in the database, so cell type and time point are left out; the donor was told from shared clones.

The gene calls are TRBV7-6 and TRBJ2-7; 7 nucleotides agree with TRBD1. V shed 5 bases and J 0 bases; nucleotides not matched to a gene: 7. This CDR3 region has 15 residues. The V gene's germline CDR1 is SGHVS and CDR2 FNYEAQ. The CDR3 spells CASSLNRDSSYEQYF. In DNA, the CDR3 is TGTGCCAGCAGCCTTAACCGGGACAGCTCCTACGAGCAGTACTTC.

This clonotype has a handful of counts. The chain recombines TRBV12-3 or TRBV12-4 with TRBJ2-7; D is ambiguous. The CDR3 covers 14 residues. Trimming left V 2 bases short and J 0 bases short, with 8 bases between. The CDR3 DNA is TGTGCCAGCAGTTTAAGGTTAAGCTCCTACGAGCAGTACTTC. This translates into CASSLRLSSYEQYF.

The V gene is TRBV4-2, the J gene TRBJ1-1; D is unclear. Germline V gene data show CDR1 as LGHNA and CDR2 as YNFKEQ. The CDR3 consists of 13 residues. The V end was cut by 6 bases, the J end by 1 base, with 9 bases between. CDR3 sequence reads: CASRSVRNTEAFF. The CDR3 region has the DNA TGTGCCAGCAGGAGCGTACGGAACACTGAAGCTTTCTTT.

This clonotype was observed a handful of times. This rearrangement joins TRBV12-3 or TRBV12-4 to TRBJ2-7, with 15 bases identical to TRBD2. Losses at the gene ends were 6 bases for V and 5 bases for J; bases not matched to a gene: 8. This CDR3 comprises 16 residues. This CDR3 is CASSPPGLAGGNEQYF. The CDR3 DNA sequence: TGTGCCAGCAGCCCTCCGGGACTAGCGGGGGGAAACGAGCAGTACTTC.

This clonotype came up a few times. The chain joins TRBV19 to TRBJ1-1, with a tentative D call TRBD1 (5 bases). The CDR3 loop spans 12 amino acids. CDR1 LNHDA and CDR2 SQIVND come from the germline V gene (reference sequence). The ends were cut back, 3 bases at V and 10 bases at J, with 12 bases in the middle. This CDR3 reads CASSIGAGGAFF. Here the CDR3 DNA reads TGTGCCAGTAGTATTGGTGCCGGGGGAGCTTTCTTT.

This clonotype has just a few counts. V gene TRBV5-4 combines with J gene TRBJ2-7; 10 bases agree with TRBD1. Germline V gene sequence: CDR1 SGHNT, CDR2 YYREEE (reference sequence). The CDR3 runs 15 residues. Trimming at V came to 4 bases and at J to 5 bases, leaving 9 bases not matched to a gene. CDR3 region: CASSQPGQGRHEQYF. The CDR3 DNA sequence: TGTGCCAGCAGCCAACCGGGACAGGGGAGACACGAGCAGTACTTC.

The chain's CDR3 is CASTKNAYNEQFF. CDR3 bases: TGTGCCAGCACCAAGAACGCCTACAATGAGCAGTTCTTC. The V call is TRBV6-2 or TRBV6-3, the J call TRBJ2-1; the D is unclear. The germline V gene encodes CDR1 MNHEY and CDR2 SVGEGT. The germline V and J ends were trimmed by 7 bases and 2 bases, with 9 bases remaining between them. CDR3 length: 13 residues.

This clonotype was recorded a few times. This chain joins TRBV7-3 and TRBJ2-5; 8 bases agree with TRBD2. V trimming: 5 bases; J trimming: 5 bases; junction bases outside the gene matches: 10. Germline-derived CDR1 and CDR2 are SGHTA and FQGTGA. The CDR3 consists of 15 residues. The CDR3 is CASSPSGTSGETQYF. The CDR3 DNA reads as TGTGCCAGCAGCCCCTCCGGGACTAGTGGGGAGACCCAGTACTTC.

The chain employs TRBV20-1 and TRBJ1-5; no clear D gene. The CDR3 covers 15 residues. The germline gives CDR1 DFQATT, CDR2 SNEGSKA (reference sequence). The germline V and J ends were trimmed by 5 bases and 5 bases, with 19 bases remaining between them. The DNA for the CDR3 is TGCAGTGCTTTGCAGGAGTCCTTGGGTGATCAGCCCCAGCATTTT. Protein sequence: CSALQESLGDQPQHF.

This clonotype was counted only a few times. The chain uses TRBV6-5 and TRBJ1-1; D not certain. The CDR3 has 13 residues. Trimming left V 0 bases short and J 1 base short, with 3 bases between. Germline V gene data show CDR1 as MNHEY and CDR2 as SVGAGI. CDR3 nucleotides: TGTGCCAGCAGTTACTCAAAGAACACTGAAGCTTTCTTT. It translates to CASSYSKNTEAFF.

This clonotype was counted between two and nine times. The gene calls are TRBV6-5 and TRBJ1-2, with TRBD1 as a possible D gene (5 bases). V lost 0 bases to trimming and J lost 8 bases, with 13 bases between them. Germline V gene sequence: CDR1 MNHEY, CDR2 SVGAGI. The CDR3 loop spans 14 amino acids. CDR3 bases: TGTGCCAGCAGTTACTCTTCCGGGACCGGGGGCTACACCTTC. This encodes CASSYSSGTGGYTF.

The chain carries TRBV21-1 and TRBJ2-7; the table names TRBD1, a call not compared with the DNA. TRBV21-1 is noted as a pseudogene. The CDR3 contains 14 residues. CDR3 bases: TGTGCCAGCATCGTATGGACAGGGTCCTACGAGCAGTACTTC. Translation: CASIVWTGSYEQYF.

The CDR3 here is CASSQSLGDQETQYF. The CDR3 DNA reads TGCGCCAGCAGCCAATCATTGGGGGACCAAGAGACCCAGTACTTC. The chain joins TRBV4-1 to TRBJ2-5, with D perhaps being TRBD1 or TRBD2 (5 bases each). With 2 bases removed from V and 0 bases from J, the gap between germline ends came to 10 bases. This CDR3 comprises 15 residues. Germline CDR1 MGHRA, CDR2 YSYEKL.

This clonotype was counted only a few times. This chain links TRBV9 with TRBJ2-1; D unclear. The CDR3 totals 12 residues. CDR1 SGDLS and CDR2 YYNGEE come from the germline V gene. V lost 4 bases and J 5 bases, leaving 7 bases between the germline ends. CDR3 amino acids: CASSLFDNEQFF. The CDR3 DNA reads as TGTGCCAGCAGCCTCTTCGACAATGAGCAGTTCTTC.

This clonotype was detected only a few times. The gene calls are TRBV5-1 and TRBJ2-7; D ambiguous. The V gene's germline CDR1 is SGHRS and CDR2 YFSETQ. CDR3 length: 13 residues. The V gene lost 0 bases and the J gene lost 5 bases, with 9 bases spanning the gap. CDR3 nucleotides: TGCGCCAGCAGCTTGGACGGGTCCGACGAGCAGTACTTC. Its protein product is CASSLDGSDEQYF.

This clonotype was seen only a few times. The gene calls are TRBV4-1 and TRBJ2-1, with TRBD2 identical over 9 bases. The germline V gene encodes CDR1 MGHRA and CDR2 YSYEKL. The CDR3 is made up of 15 amino acids. V lost 3 bases to trimming and J lost 5 bases; unmatched junction nucleotides: 5. CDR3 sequence (DNA): TGCGCCAGCAGCCAGGCGGGAGGGTCCCACAATGAGCAGTTCTTC. Translating it yields CASSQAGGSHNEQFF.

The chain uses TRBV19 and TRBJ2-3; TRBD1 matches at 7 bases. Germline values: CDR1 LNHDA, CDR2 SQIVND (reference sequence). There are 15 residues in the CDR3. The J segment lost 5 bases and the V segment lost 2 bases, leaving 7 bases of the junction unmatched. The CDR3 reads CASSIIGGAKDTQYF. The CDR3 DNA sequence: TGTGCCAGTAGTATAATAGGGGGCGCGAAAGATACGCAGTATTTT. Full variable domain (remainder filled in from reference TRBV19 and TRBJ2-3): DGGITQSPKYLFRKEGQNVTLSCEQNLNHDAMYWYRQDPGQGLRLIYYSQIVNDFQKGDIAEGYSVSREKKESFPLTVTSAQKNPTAFYLCASSIIGGAKDTQYFGPGTRLTVL.

The chain links TRBV21-1 to TRBJ1-4; the table's D call, TRBD1, was not checked against the DNA. TRBV21-1 is shown as a pseudogene. The CDR3 covers 14 residues. The CDR3 DNA is TGTGCCAGCAGCAGGACAGGGAGGAATGAAAAACTGTTTTTT. Its protein product is CASSRTGRNEKLFF.

This clonotype was observed a handful of times. The rearrangement links TRBV7-9 to TRBJ2-3; possible D gene TRBD2, 6 bases. The V end lost 4 bases, the J end lost 2 bases, and 16 bases lay between the germline ends. The CDR3 runs to 16 residues. Per the germline V gene, CDR1 is SEHNR and CDR2 is FQNEAQ (reference sequence). CDR3 residues: CASSSTVADYTDTQYF. For the CDR3, the DNA is TGTGCCAGCAGCTCGACCGTGGCGGACTACACAGATACGCAGTATTTT. Variable domain in full (rest from reference TRBV7-9 and TRBJ2-3): DTGVSQNPRHKITKRGQNVTFRCDPISEHNRLYWYRQTLGQGPEFLTYFQNEAQLEKSRLLSDRFSAERPKGSFSTLEIQRTEQGDSAMYLCASSSTVADYTDTQYFGPGTRLTVL.

J is TRBJ2-7 and V is TRBV7-6, with 11 positions matching TRBD2. V trimming: 3 bases; J trimming: 5 bases; junction bases outside the gene matches: 12. The CDR3 has 17 amino acids. The V gene's germline CDR1 is SGHVS and CDR2 FNYEAQ. CDR3 sequence: CASSLGFIAGGPNEQYF. The CDR3, as DNA: TGTGCCAGCAGCTTGGGGTTCATAGCGGGGGGGCCCAACGAGCAGTACTTC. The full variable domain, in which reference TRBV7-6 and TRBJ2-7 provide the parts outside the CDR3, is GAGVSQSPRYKVTKRGQDVALRCDPISGHVSLYWYRQALGQGPEFLTYFNYEAQQDKSGLPNDRFSAERPEGSISTLTIQRTEQRDSAMYRCASSLGFIAGGPNEQYFGPGTRLTVT.

A few counts support this clonotype. This chain joins TRBV24-1 and TRBJ2-3, with 8 nucleotides matching TRBD2. CDR3 size: 14 residues. V shed 7 bases, J shed 9 bases, and the junction held 11 bases outside the gene matches. CDR1 and CDR2 (germline): KGHDR, SFDVKD. The CDR3, as DNA: TGTGCCACCAGCGCTGTAGCGGGACCCGGGACGCAGTATTTT. This gives the protein CATSAVAGPGTQYF.

The rearrangement joins TRBV6-5 to TRBJ2-3; D is unclear. Per germline, CDR1 MNHEY and CDR2 SVGAGI. The V end lost 2 bases, the J end lost 4 bases, and 7 bases lay between the germline ends. The CDR3 has 13 residues. The CDR3 coding sequence is TGTGCCAGCAGTTACGGGGTTTCAGATACGCAGTATTTT. Encoded protein: CASSYGVSDTQYF.

The V gene is TRBV30, the J gene TRBJ2-2; D unresolved. V shed 0 bases and J shed 5 bases, with 13 bases lying between them. Germline V gene lookup returns CDR1 GTSNPN and CDR2 SVGIG (reference sequence). The CDR3 loop spans 15 amino acids. The CDR3 is CAWSVVSGGTGELFF. The DNA of the CDR3 is TGTGCCTGGAGTGTAGTTTCGGGCGGAACCGGGGAGCTGTTTTTT.

The V and J genes are TRBV25-1 and TRBJ1-4; D remains unclear. The CDR3 runs to 11 residues. Per germline, CDR1 MGHDK and CDR2 SYGVNS. Between the trimmed V and J ends, which lost 6 bases and 11 bases, there was a span of 10 bases. CDR3 amino acids: CASSGLGKLFF. The DNA for the CDR3 is TGTGCCAGCAGCGGACTTGGGAAACTGTTTTTT.

This clonotype came up a few times. The chain uses TRBV3-1 and TRBJ2-7, with D perhaps given as TRBD1 or TRBD2 (5 bases each). This CDR3 comprises 13 residues. V lost 4 bases, J lost 7 bases, and 14 bases lay in between. The germline gives CDR1 LGHDT, CDR2 YNNKEL (reference sequence). In nucleotides, the CDR3 is TGTGCCAGCAGCCCGGGACCCTACGCGGAGCAGTACTTC. It yields the protein CASSPGPYAEQYF.

V is TRBV4-1 and J is TRBJ2-4; D perhaps matches TRBD1 (5 bases). Trimming removed 2 bases from V and 8 bases from J, with 10 bases in between. Germline V lookup: CDR1 MGHRA, CDR2 YSYEKL. This CDR3 is built from 13 residues. The CDR3, as DNA: TGCGCCAGCAGCCAACAGGGAACGGACATTCAGTACTTC. Amino acids: CASSQQGTDIQYF.

This clonotype was observed a handful of times. J is TRBJ1-2 and V is TRBV4-1, with D maybe TRBD1 (5 bases). V lost 0 bases and J 8 bases, leaving 16 bases between the germline ends. This CDR3 is built from 15 residues. CDR1 is MGHRA, CDR2 YSYEKL, per germline. The CDR3 DNA follows: TGCGCCAGCAGCCAAGATCTCAACGGGGCGCGCGGCTACACCTTC. As protein: CASSQDLNGARGYTF.

This clonotype came up a few times. V and J are TRBV27 and TRBJ2-7, with 9 bases lining up with TRBD2. Germline V gene lookup returns CDR1 MNHEY and CDR2 SMNVEV (reference sequence). The V gene end was trimmed by 2 bases and the J gene end by 0 bases; junction bases not matched to a gene: 5. CDR3 length: 16 amino acids. In nucleotides, the CDR3 is TGTGCCAGCAGTTTAAGGGGTAGCGGGAGCTCCTACGAGCAGTACTTC. Amino acids: CASSLRGSGSSYEQYF.

This clonotype was seen more than once but under ten times. The chain joins TRBV7-6 to TRBJ2-5; D is possibly TRBD2 (6 bases). V dropped 1 base and J dropped 7 bases, with 16 bases sitting between them. Germline V lookup: CDR1 SGHVS, CDR2 FNYEAQ. The CDR3 loop spans 15 amino acids. CDR3 region: CASSLDGLMGGTQYF. Written as DNA, the CDR3 is TGTGCCAGCAGCTTAGATGGCCTAATGGGAGGGACCCAGTACTTC. Full variable domain (rest looked up from reference TRBV7-6 and TRBJ2-5): GAGVSQSPRYKVTKRGQDVALRCDPISGHVSLYWYRQALGQGPEFLTYFNYEAQQDKSGLPNDRFSAERPEGSISTLTIQRTEQRDSAMYRCASSLDGLMGGTQYFGPGTRLLVL.